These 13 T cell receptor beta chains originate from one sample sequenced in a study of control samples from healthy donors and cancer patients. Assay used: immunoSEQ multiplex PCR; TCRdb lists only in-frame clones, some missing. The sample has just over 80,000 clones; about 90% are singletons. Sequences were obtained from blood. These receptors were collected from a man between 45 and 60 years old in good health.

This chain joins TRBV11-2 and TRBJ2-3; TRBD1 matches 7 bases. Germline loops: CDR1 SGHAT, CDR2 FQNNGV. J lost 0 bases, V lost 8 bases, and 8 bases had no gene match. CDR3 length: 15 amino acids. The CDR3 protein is CASSDRQSSTDTQYF. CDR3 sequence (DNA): TGTGCCAGCTCGGACAGGCAGTCTAGCACAGATACGCAGTATTTT.

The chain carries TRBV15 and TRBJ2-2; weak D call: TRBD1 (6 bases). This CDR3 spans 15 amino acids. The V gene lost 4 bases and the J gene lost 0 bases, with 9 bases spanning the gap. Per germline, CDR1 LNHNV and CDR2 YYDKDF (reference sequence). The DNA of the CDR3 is TGTGCCACCAGCATAGGACAGCCGAACACCGGGGAGCTGTTTTTT. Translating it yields CATSIGQPNTGELFF.

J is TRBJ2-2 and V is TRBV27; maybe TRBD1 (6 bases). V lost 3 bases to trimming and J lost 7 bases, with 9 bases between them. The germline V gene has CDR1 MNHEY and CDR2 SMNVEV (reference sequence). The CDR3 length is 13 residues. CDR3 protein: CASSFQGIGELFF. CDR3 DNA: TGTGCCAGCAGTTTTCAGGGGATCGGGGAGCTGTTTTTT.

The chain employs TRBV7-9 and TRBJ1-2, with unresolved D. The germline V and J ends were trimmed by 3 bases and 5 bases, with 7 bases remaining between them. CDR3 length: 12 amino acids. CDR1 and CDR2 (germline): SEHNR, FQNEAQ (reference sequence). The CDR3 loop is CASSFGGYGYTF. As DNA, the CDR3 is TGTGCCAGCAGCTTTGGAGGTTATGGCTACACCTTC.

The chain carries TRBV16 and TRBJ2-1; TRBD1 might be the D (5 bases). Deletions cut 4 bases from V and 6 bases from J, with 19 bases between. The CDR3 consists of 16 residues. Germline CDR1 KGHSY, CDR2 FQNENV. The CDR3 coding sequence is TGTGCCAGCAGCCCCGTTGGCAGGGAAAATAGCAATGAGCAGTTCTTC. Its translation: CASSPVGRENSNEQFF.

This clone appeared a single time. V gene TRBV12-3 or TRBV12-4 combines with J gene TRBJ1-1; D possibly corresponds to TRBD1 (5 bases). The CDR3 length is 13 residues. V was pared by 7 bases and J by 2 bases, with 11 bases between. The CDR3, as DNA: TGTGCCAGCAACTTACAGGATAACACTGAAGCTTTCTTT. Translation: CASNLQDNTEAFF.

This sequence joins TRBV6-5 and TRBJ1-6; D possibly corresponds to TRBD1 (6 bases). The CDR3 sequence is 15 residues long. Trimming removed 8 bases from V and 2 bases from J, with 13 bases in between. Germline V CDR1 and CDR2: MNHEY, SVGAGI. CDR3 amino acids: CASGLAGAYNSPLHF. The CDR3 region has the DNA TGTGCCAGCGGCCTAGCAGGGGCCTATAATTCACCCCTCCACTTT.

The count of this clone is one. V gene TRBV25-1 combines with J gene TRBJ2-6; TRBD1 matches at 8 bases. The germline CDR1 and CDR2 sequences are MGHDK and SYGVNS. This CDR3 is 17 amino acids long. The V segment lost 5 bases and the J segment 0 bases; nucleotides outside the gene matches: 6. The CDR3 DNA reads TGTGCCAGCAGTAAACAGGGGGTAACCTCTGGGGCCAACGTCCTGACTTTC. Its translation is CASSKQGVTSGANVLTF.

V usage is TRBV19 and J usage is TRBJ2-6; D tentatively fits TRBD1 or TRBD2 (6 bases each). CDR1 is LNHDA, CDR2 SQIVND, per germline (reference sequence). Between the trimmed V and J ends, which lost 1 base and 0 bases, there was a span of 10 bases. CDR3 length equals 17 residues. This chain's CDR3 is CASSIGGGISGANVLTF. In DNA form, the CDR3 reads TGTGCCAGTAGTATAGGAGGGGGGATCTCTGGGGCCAACGTCCTGACTTTC. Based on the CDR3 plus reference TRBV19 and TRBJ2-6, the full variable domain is DGGITQSPKYLFRKEGQNVTLSCEQNLNHDAMYWYRQDPGQGLRLIYYSQIVNDFQKGDIAEGYSVSREKKESFPLTVTSAQKNPTAFYLCASSIGGGISGANVLTFGAGSRLTVL.

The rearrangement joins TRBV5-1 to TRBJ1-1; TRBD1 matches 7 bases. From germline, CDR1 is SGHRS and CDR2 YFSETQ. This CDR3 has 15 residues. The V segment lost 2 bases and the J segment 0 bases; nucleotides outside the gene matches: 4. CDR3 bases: TGCGCCAGCAGCTTCCTACAGGGGCTGAACACTGAAGCTTTCTTT. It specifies CASSFLQGLNTEAFF.

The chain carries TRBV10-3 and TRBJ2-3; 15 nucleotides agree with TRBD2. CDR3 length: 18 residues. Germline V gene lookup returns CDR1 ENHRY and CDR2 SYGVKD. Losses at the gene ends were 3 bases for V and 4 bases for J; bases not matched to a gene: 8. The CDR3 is CAISDHARTSGGADTQYF. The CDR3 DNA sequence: TGTGCCATCAGTGACCACGCCCGGACTAGCGGGGGGGCAGATACGCAGTATTTT.

CDR3 residues: CASSLAGGLNYGYTF. Here the CDR3 DNA reads TGTGCCAGCAGCTTAGCCGGGGGTCTAAACTATGGCTACACCTTC. J is TRBJ1-2 and V is TRBV7-6; possible D gene TRBD1, 5 bases. Germline CDR1 reads SGHVS; CDR2 reads FNYEAQ. The CDR3 is 15 amino acids. V lost 0 bases, J lost 2 bases, and 10 bases lay in between.

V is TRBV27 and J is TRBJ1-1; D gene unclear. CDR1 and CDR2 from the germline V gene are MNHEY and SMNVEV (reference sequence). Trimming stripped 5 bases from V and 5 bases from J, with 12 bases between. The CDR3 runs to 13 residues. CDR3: CASSETPGTEAFF. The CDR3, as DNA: TGTGCCAGCAGTGAAACCCCAGGAACTGAAGCTTTCTTT.